This is a list of T cell receptor beta chains from one sample in a study of prognosis after radiotherapy for stage I lung cancer. MiXCR was run by TCRdb on the multiplex PCR reads, yielding one entry per CDR3 protein. This table holds 20,000 to 25,000 distinct CDR3 sequences, 35% to 45% found once. The sequencing used PBMCs, collected before or after stereotactic body radiation therapy (not recorded which). The receptor source for this set is a donor over 45 with non-small cell lung cancer. The CDR3 runs from the conserved cysteine through the conserved F or W. The order of the fields is clone size, CDR3 length, V gene, J gene, D gene, CDR3 protein, CDR3 DNA. D genes are given only for firm matches. Clone size is not always given. Where it is, it says once, few, many or a class for expanded clones.

abundance: many
len: 16
v_gene: TRBV27
j_gene: TRBJ2-3
d_gene: -
CDR3aa: CASSSGRYPSTDTQYF
CDR3nt: TGTGCCAGCAGCTCAGGCCGATATCCTAGCACAGATACGCAGTATTTT

abundance: many
len: 16
v_gene: TRBV27
j_gene: TRBJ2-1
d_gene: TRBD1
CDR3aa: CASSPQRQGGVNEQFF
CDR3nt: TGTGCCAGCAGTCCACAGCGACAGGGGGGGGTCAATGAGCAGTTCTTC

abundance: many
len: 15
v_gene: TRBV19
j_gene: TRBJ1-5
d_gene: -
CDR3aa: CASSTGSAGPQPQHF
CDR3nt: TGTGCCAGTAGTACAGGGTCGGCAGGGCCACAGCCCCAGCATTTT

abundance: many
len: 15
v_gene: TRBV11-3
j_gene: TRBJ2-5
d_gene: TRBD2
CDR3aa: CASSPGLASYETQYF
CDR3nt: TGTGCCAGCAGCCCGGGACTAGCGAGTTATGAGACCCAGTACTTC

abundance: many
len: 13
v_gene: TRBV6-5
j_gene: TRBJ1-2
d_gene: -
CDR3aa: CASSYHSGYGYTF
CDR3nt: TGTGCCAGCAGTTACCATTCTGGGTATGGCTACACCTTC

abundance: many
len: 14
v_gene: TRBV12-3/TRBV12-4
j_gene: TRBJ1-2
d_gene: -
CDR3aa: CASSPWGGARGYTF
CDR3nt: TGTGCCAGCAGTCCCTGGGGGGGGGCGCGTGGCTACACCTTC

abundance: once
len: 16
v_gene: TRBV18
j_gene: TRBJ2-1
d_gene: TRBD2
CDR3aa: CASSPATSGWGAEQFF
CDR3nt: TGTGCCAGCTCACCAGCGACTAGCGGGTGGGGCGCTGAGCAGTTCTTC

abundance: many
len: 18
v_gene: TRBV18
j_gene: TRBJ2-7
d_gene: TRBD2
CDR3aa: CASSPGLAGGPDTYEQYF
CDR3nt: TGTGCCAGCTCACCAGGACTAGCGGGAGGGCCGGATACCTACGAGCAGTACTTC

abundance: many
len: 14
v_gene: TRBV7-9
j_gene: TRBJ2-7
d_gene: TRBD1
CDR3aa: CATGSVYRGYEQYF
CDR3nt: TGTGCCACAGGATCAGTGTACAGGGGCTACGAGCAGTACTTC

abundance: many
len: 18
v_gene: TRBV7-2
j_gene: TRBJ2-1
d_gene: TRBD2
CDR3aa: CASSLVGGTSGSGNEQFF
CDR3nt: TGTGCCAGCAGCTTAGTGGGGGGGACTAGCGGGAGTGGTAATGAGCAGTTTTTC

abundance: once
len: 16
v_gene: TRBV12-3/TRBV12-4
j_gene: TRBJ2-1
d_gene: TRBD2
CDR3aa: CASSSTVTSGYDEQFF
CDR3nt: TGTGCCAGCAGTTCCACCGTGACTAGCGGATACGATGAGCAGTTCTTC

abundance: many
len: 16
v_gene: TRBV6-2/TRBV6-3
j_gene: TRBJ1-2
d_gene: -
CDR3aa: CASSPERGNANYGYTF
CDR3nt: TGTGCCAGCAGCCCCGAGAGGGGAAATGCTAACTATGGCTACACCTTC

abundance: many
len: 14
v_gene: TRBV12-5
j_gene: TRBJ2-1
d_gene: TRBD2
CDR3aa: CASGIGLDYNEQFF
CDR3nt: TGTGCTAGTGGTATAGGACTAGATTACAATGAGCAGTTCTTC

abundance: many
len: 14
v_gene: TRBV27
j_gene: TRBJ2-7
d_gene: TRBD1
CDR3aa: CASSLYSGGTEQYF
CDR3nt: TGTGCCAGCAGTTTGTACTCAGGGGGTACCGAGCAGTACTTC

abundance: -
len: 14
v_gene: TRBV19
j_gene: TRBJ2-3
d_gene: TRBD1
CDR3aa: CASSTGQPKDTQYF
CDR3nt: TGTGCCAGTAGTACGGGACAGCCTAAGGATACGCAGTATTTT

abundance: -
len: 13
v_gene: TRBV30
j_gene: TRBJ2-1
d_gene: -
CDR3aa: CAWSRTSYNEQFF
CDR3nt: TGTGCCTGGAGTAGAACCTCCTACAATGAGCAGTTCTTC

abundance: -
len: 15
v_gene: TRBV12-3/TRBV12-4
j_gene: TRBJ2-1
d_gene: TRBD2
CDR3aa: CASGTGVAGRYEQFF
CDR3nt: TGTGCCAGCGGGACTGGAGTAGCGGGAAGGTATGAGCAGTTCTTC

abundance: -
len: 16
v_gene: TRBV3-1
j_gene: TRBJ1-2
d_gene: TRBD1
CDR3aa: CASSQRGRDRVRGYTF
CDR3nt: TGTGCCAGCAGCCAACGGGGCCGGGACAGGGTGCGTGGCTACACCTTC

abundance: many
len: 14
v_gene: TRBV2
j_gene: TRBJ1-2
d_gene: TRBD1
CDR3aa: CASRHRQGSTGYTF
CDR3nt: TGTGCCAGCAGGCATCGACAGGGTAGTACTGGCTACACCTTC

abundance: many
len: 16
v_gene: TRBV5-1
j_gene: TRBJ2-1
d_gene: TRBD2
CDR3aa: CASSLDGGRASNEQFF
CDR3nt: TGCGCCAGCAGCTTGGACGGCGGGAGGGCCTCGAATGAGCAGTTCTTC

abundance: many
len: 11
v_gene: TRBV5-4
j_gene: TRBJ2-7
d_gene: -
CDR3aa: CASSSSYEQYF
CDR3nt: TGTGCCAGCAGCTCCTCCTACGAGCAGTACTTC

abundance: many
len: 16
v_gene: TRBV20-1
j_gene: TRBJ2-1
d_gene: TRBD2
CDR3aa: CSAHPLSGRAHNEQFF
CDR3nt: TGCAGTGCTCACCCCTTAAGCGGGAGGGCGCACAATGAGCAGTTTTTC

abundance: few
len: 14
v_gene: TRBV29-1
j_gene: TRBJ2-1
d_gene: TRBD1
CDR3aa: CSVDGTEGYNEQFF
CDR3nt: TGCAGCGTCGACGGGACAGAGGGATACAATGAGCAGTTCTTC

abundance: many
len: 13
v_gene: TRBV7-2
j_gene: TRBJ2-3
d_gene: -
CDR3aa: CASSGQSTDTQYF
CDR3nt: TGTGCCAGCAGCGGCCAAAGCACAGATACGCAGTATTTT

abundance: -
len: 18
v_gene: TRBV25-1
j_gene: TRBJ1-1
d_gene: TRBD1
CDR3aa: CASRGHSGTGSSGTEAFF
CDR3nt: TGTGCCAGCAGAGGACATTCCGGGACAGGGAGTAGTGGCACTGAAGCTTTCTTT

abundance: once
len: 14
v_gene: TRBV28
j_gene: TRBJ1-1
d_gene: -
CDR3aa: CASSDYGVYTEAFF
CDR3nt: TGTGCCAGCAGTGATTACGGGGTGTATACTGAAGCTTTCTTT

abundance: many
len: 12
v_gene: TRBV28
j_gene: TRBJ2-5
d_gene: -
CDR3aa: CASSSVLETQYF
CDR3nt: TGTGCCAGCAGTTCCGTATTGGAGACCCAGTACTTC

abundance: many
len: 17
v_gene: TRBV5-1
j_gene: TRBJ2-5
d_gene: TRBD2
CDR3aa: CASSPGVAGVGIETQYF
CDR3nt: TGCGCCAGCAGCCCCGGAGTAGCGGGAGTAGGGATAGAGACCCAGTACTTC

abundance: many
len: 17
v_gene: TRBV19
j_gene: TRBJ2-2
d_gene: TRBD2
CDR3aa: CASSIRTSGRVTGELFF
CDR3nt: TGTGCCAGTAGTATACGGACTAGCGGGAGAGTCACCGGGGAGCTGTTTTTT

abundance: -
len: 17
v_gene: TRBV11-1
j_gene: TRBJ2-2
d_gene: -
CDR3aa: CASSPTPPGARGGELFF
CDR3nt: TGTGCCAGCAGCCCCACCCCCCCCGGGGCCCGTGGCGGGGAGCTGTTTTTT

abundance: many
len: 18
v_gene: TRBV24-1
j_gene: TRBJ2-3
d_gene: -
CDR3aa: CATSASFGGDSNTDTQYF
CDR3nt: TGTGCCACCAGTGCTTCCTTTGGAGGGGACAGTAACACAGATACGCAGTATTTT

abundance: many
len: 13
v_gene: TRBV20-1
j_gene: TRBJ1-1
d_gene: -
CDR3aa: CSARGRGGSGAFF
CDR3nt: TGCAGTGCTAGAGGCAGGGGTGGGTCCGGAGCTTTCTTT

abundance: many
len: 15
v_gene: TRBV9
j_gene: TRBJ2-7
d_gene: -
CDR3aa: CASSVGPGLIYEQYF
CDR3nt: TGTGCCAGCAGCGTAGGCCCAGGGTTGATCTACGAGCAGTACTTC

abundance: -
len: 14
v_gene: TRBV12-3/TRBV12-4
j_gene: TRBJ1-2
d_gene: -
CDR3aa: CASRGGPGSDRYTF
CDR3nt: TGTGCCAGCAGGGGAGGACCTGGATCGGATCGCTACACCTTC

abundance: -
len: 13
v_gene: TRBV19
j_gene: TRBJ2-7
d_gene: -
CDR3aa: CVSSYKDTYEQYF
CDR3nt: TGCGTCAGTAGTTACAAAGACACCTACGAGCAGTACTTC

abundance: many
len: 13
v_gene: TRBV28
j_gene: TRBJ2-1
d_gene: -
CDR3aa: CASWPGVGLEQFF
CDR3nt: TGTGCCAGCTGGCCGGGAGTGGGGCTTGAGCAGTTCTTC

abundance: many
len: 14
v_gene: TRBV5-1
j_gene: TRBJ1-1
d_gene: -
CDR3aa: CASSLGDTNTEAFF
CDR3nt: TGCGCCAGCAGCTTGGGAGATACGAACACTGAAGCTTTCTTT

abundance: many
len: 20
v_gene: TRBV6-5
j_gene: TRBJ2-1
d_gene: TRBD2
CDR3aa: CASSYKNWSGRALVDNEQFF
CDR3nt: TGTGCCAGCAGTTACAAGAATTGGAGCGGGAGGGCCCTCGTCGACAATGAGCAGTTCTTC